This T cell receptor beta chain is drawn from a study of a mutant IDH1 vaccine in newly diagnosed glioma. Study background: Sex distribution of treated patients was approximately 60% male and approximately 38% female; mean age was 40.4 years.

The time point: week 47, end of study. Doses of 300 ug of mutant IDH1 20-mer peptide were given with topical imiquimod. Eight vaccinations went to patients in weeks 1, 3, 5, 7, 11, 15, 19, 23. The donors' diagnosis was new WHO grade 3 or 4 astrocytoma that was IDH1-mutant and ATRX-lost. Germline lookup yields CDR1 SNHLY and CDR2 FYNNEI. There are 12 residues in the CDR3. V dropped 5 bases and J dropped 8; count of bases not matched to a gene: 4. TCRdb's copy holds only in-frame clones and misses some; the assay was immunoSEQ multiplex PCR. The table records about 85,000 clones, around nine tenths of them present only once. Of note for this clone: Its antigen is unidentified.

This clonotype originated in a woman in her forties or fifties with glioma. V usage is TRBV2 and J usage is TRBJ2-3; 7 bases fit TRBD2. The sequencing used PBMCs, collected from a glioma patient whose treatment included an IDH1 peptide vaccine. CDR3 DNA: TGTGCCAGCAGTTCCCTAGCGGTTACGCAGTATTTT. It encodes CASSSLAVTQYF. Variable domain in full (rest from reference TRBV2 and TRBJ2-3): EPEVTQTPSHQVTQMGQEVILRCVPISNHLYFYWYRQILGQKVEFLVSFYNNEISEKSEIFDDQFSVERPDGSNFTLKIRSTKLEDSAMYFCASSSLAVTQYFGPGTRLTVL.